The 26 T cell receptor beta chains in this list originate from one sample, sequenced in a study of T cells in Graves' hyperthyroidism and ophthalmopathy. Regions amplified from RNA transcripts were the TCR beta CDR3 regions. The study used the HTBI primer set for a first-round RT-PCR of the TCR CDR3. Each CDR3 protein gets one entry after TCRdb re-called the multiplex PCR reads with MiXCR. The table lists about 110,000 distinct CDR3 sequences, about 15% of them singletons, with about 45% in the top ten. Sequencing input: blood. The receptor set was obtained from a woman between 50 and 59 years old with Graves' hyperthyroidism.

This clonotype was seen repeatedly, ten times or more. The chain recombines TRBV6-4 with TRBJ1-1; D is unresolved. With 3 bases removed from V and 2 bases from J, the gap between germline ends came to 7 bases. The CDR3 runs 13 residues. CDR1 MRHNA and CDR2 SNTAGT come from the germline V gene. The chain's CDR3 is CASSEIPNTEAFF. The CDR3 nucleotides are TGTGCCAGCAGTGAAATTCCAAACACTGAAGCTTTCTTT.

This clonotype came up many times. The chain has TRBV5-1 and TRBJ1-1; the match to TRBD1 covers 7 bases. Trimming at V came to 6 bases and at J to 3 bases, leaving 14 bases not matched to a gene. Per germline, CDR1 SGHRS and CDR2 YFSETQ. This CDR3 region has 16 residues. CDR3: CASKPADRVFDTEAFF. CDR3 bases: TGCGCCAGCAAGCCCGCCGACAGGGTTTTCGACACTGAAGCTTTCTTT.

This clonotype was observed a few times. The chain has TRBV20-1 and TRBJ2-3, with 14 bases fitting TRBD2. After removal of 6 bases from V and 2 bases from J, the junction contained 16 bases not matched to a gene. The CDR3 covers 19 residues. Germline loops: CDR1 DFQATT, CDR2 SNEGSKA (reference sequence). In nucleotides, the CDR3 is TGCAGTGCCCCCGGGACCGGGACTAGCGGGAGTAGAGACACAGATACGCAGTATTTT. Its translation: CSAPGTGTSGSRDTDTQYF.

The sample holds many counts of this clonotype. DNA for the CDR3: TGTGCCAGCAGTGAATCACAGGCTAGCTCCTACAATGAGCAGTTCTTC. Residues: CASSESQASSYNEQFF. The chain employs TRBV28 and TRBJ2-1; perhaps TRBD1 as D (5 bases). CDR1 is MDHEN, CDR2 SYDVKM, per germline. The CDR3 extends over 16 amino acids. The V and J ends lost 5 bases and 0 bases respectively, with 14 bases between them.

This clonotype was detected ten times or more. The CDR3, as DNA: TGTGCCAGCAGTGACGTCGCCTCAGAGACCCAGTACTTC. It specifies CASSDVASETQYF. V gene TRBV7-9 combines with J gene TRBJ2-5, with no clear D. The CDR3 consists of 13 residues. Germline loops: CDR1 SEHNR, CDR2 FQNEAQ (reference sequence). Trimming pared 6 bases from V and 4 bases from J, leaving 12 bases between.

This clonotype was seen ten or more times. The chain joins TRBV24-1 to TRBJ2-3, with D maybe TRBD2 (6 bases). Trimming stripped 3 bases from V and 2 bases from J, with 17 bases between. This CDR3 spans 17 amino acids. Germline V gene lookup returns CDR1 KGHDR and CDR2 SFDVKD. The CDR3 loop reads CATSDRLRGSFTDTQYF. The CDR3 nucleotides read TGTGCCACCAGTGATCGACTTCGGGGGAGCTTCACAGATACGCAGTATTTT.

The chain carries TRBV18 and TRBJ2-7, with D unclear. The CDR3 runs 11 residues. Germline V lookup: CDR1 KGHSH, CDR2 LQKENI. The V and J ends lost 8 bases and 0 bases respectively, with 5 bases between them. The CDR3 nucleotides read TGTGCCAGCACCAACTCCTACGAGCAGTACTTC. This sequence encodes CASTNSYEQYF.

This clonotype was detected ten times or more. This chain connects TRBV28 to TRBJ2-2; the D is unclear. Trimming took 7 bases from V and 6 from J, leaving 9 bases between them. CDR3 length equals 12 residues. Germline loops: CDR1 MDHEN, CDR2 SYDVKM. The CDR3 protein is CASISRPGELFF. DNA for the CDR3: TGTGCCAGCATCTCCAGACCCGGGGAGCTGTTTTTT. Filled out from reference TRBV28 and TRBJ2-2, the complete variable domain reads DVKVTQSSRYLVKRTGEKVFLECVQDMDHENMFWYRQDPGLGLRLIYFSYDVKMKEKGDIPEGYSVSREKKERFSLILESASTNQTSMYLCASISRPGELFFGEGSRLTVL.

The table lists this clonotype with many counts. This rearrangement joins TRBV19 to TRBJ2-7; 9 bases fit TRBD2. Germline V gene data show CDR1 as LNHDA and CDR2 as SQIVND (reference sequence). The CDR3 runs 15 residues. The junction had 10 bases not matched to a gene; V was cut back by 4 bases and J by 6 bases. DNA of the CDR3: TGTGCCAGTAGTACAATCGGGACTAGCTGGGGCGAGCAGTACTTC. Translated: CASSTIGTSWGEQYF.

Many counts were recorded for this clonotype. The V and J genes are TRBV20-1 and TRBJ2-1, with 9 bases that match TRBD2. Germline CDR1 and CDR2: DFQATT and SNEGSKA (reference sequence). Unmatched junction bases numbered 8, after V lost 4 bases and J lost 7 bases. This CDR3 spans 14 amino acids. The CDR3 DNA reads TGCAGTGCTAAAAGCGGGAGGAAGCGAAATGAGCAGTTCTTC. This sequence encodes CSAKSGRKRNEQFF.

This clonotype was picked up many times. The chain carries TRBV11-3 and TRBJ2-3, with D hard to call. Trimming left V 5 bases short and J 3 bases short, with 6 bases between. Germline CDR1 SGHNT, CDR2 YENEEA. This CDR3 comprises 12 residues. The CDR3 is CASSADTDTQYF. Written as DNA, the CDR3 is TGTGCCAGCAGCGCCGATACAGATACGCAGTATTTT.

This clonotype appeared many times. The chain has TRBV4-1 and TRBJ1-3; TRBD1 aligns across 7 bases. This CDR3 spans 16 amino acids. J was trimmed by 4 bases and V by 4 bases; bases with no gene match: 10. Germline CDR1 reads MGHRA; CDR2 reads YSYEKL. In DNA, the CDR3 is TGCGCCAGCAGCCCCAAATTCACAGGGGACGGAAACACCATATATTTT. It yields the protein CASSPKFTGDGNTIYF.

The table lists this clonotype with many counts. The V gene is TRBV9, the J gene TRBJ2-5; a weak D match, TRBD2 (5 bases). This CDR3 comprises 15 residues. CDR1 SGDLS and CDR2 YYNGEE come from the germline V gene. The ends were cut back, 4 bases at V and 4 bases at J, with 17 bases in the middle. The CDR3 nucleotides are TGTGCCAGCAGCTCGAACCCCGGGATCCGAGAGACCCAGTACTTC. Translated, it gives CASSSNPGIRETQYF. The full variable domain, rest sourced from reference TRBV9 and TRBJ2-5, is DSGVTQTPKHLITATGQRVTLRCSPRSGDLSVYWYQQSLDQGLQFLIQYYNGEERAKGNILERFSAQQFPDLHSELNLSSLELGDSALYFCASSSNPGIRETQYFGPGTRLLVL.

This clonotype was detected many times. The rearrangement links TRBV27 to TRBJ1-3; weak D call: TRBD1 (5 bases). Trimming pared 7 bases from V and 0 bases from J, leaving 16 bases between. The CDR3 runs to 16 residues. Germline V CDR1 and CDR2: MNHEY, SMNVEV (reference sequence). The CDR3 loop reads CASKGPGRSSGNTIYF. The CDR3, as DNA: TGTGCCAGCAAAGGGCCGGGACGGAGCTCTGGAAACACCATATATTTT.

The chain has TRBV10-1 and TRBJ2-3; D not certain. This CDR3 spans 14 amino acids. The V end lost 3 bases, the J end lost 0 bases, and 7 bases lay between the germline ends. Germline V CDR1 and CDR2: WNHNN, SYGVQD (reference sequence). The CDR3 DNA sequence: TGCGCCAGCAGTGAAGGCTCTAGCACAGATACGCAGTATTTT. Translating gives CASSEGSSTDTQYF.

The sample holds many counts of this clonotype. This rearrangement joins TRBV7-2 to TRBJ2-1, with 7 bases identical to TRBD1. Germline-derived CDR1 and CDR2 are SGHTA and FQGNSA. The ends lost 4 bases at V and 2 bases at J; junction bases unmatched: 8. This CDR3 comprises 16 residues. CDR3 bases: TGTGCCAGCAGCTCCTCCGGGACAGAAACCTACAATGAGCAGTTCTTC. It yields the protein CASSSSGTETYNEQFF.

V gene TRBV7-2 combines with J gene TRBJ2-2, with D maybe TRBD2 (5 bases). V lost 4 bases and J lost 6, with 9 bases in between. The CDR3 extends over 13 amino acids. Germline V lookup: CDR1 SGHTA, CDR2 FQGNSA. Here the CDR3 reads CASSSGLPGELFF. DNA of the CDR3: TGTGCCAGCAGCTCCGGACTGCCCGGGGAGCTGTTTTTT.

On this clonotype itself: A clone one base away is much larger, so this may be a read error. The chain combines TRBV28 with TRBJ1-6; possible D gene TRBD1, 5 bases. The germline V gene encodes CDR1 MDHEN and CDR2 SYDVKM. This CDR3 region has 15 residues. CDR3 loop: CASSPFAGGGAPPHF. The CDR3 coding sequence is TGTGCCAGCAGCCCCTTTGCTGGTGGAGGGGCACCCCCCCACTTT.

This clonotype was counted at least ten times. CDR3 region: CSVDGQVNEQFF. The CDR3 DNA sequence: TGCAGCGTTGATGGACAGGTAAATGAGCAGTTCTTC. The J gene is TRBJ2-1, the V gene TRBV29-1, with 7 bases identical to TRBD1. V dropped 3 bases and J dropped 7; count of bases not matched to a gene: 3. CDR3 size: 12 residues. Germline CDR1 and CDR2: SQVTM and ANQGSEA.

This clonotype has at least ten counts. V gene TRBV13 combines with J gene TRBJ2-7; perhaps TRBD1 as D (6 bases). Germline assignment: CDR1 PRHDT and CDR2 FYEKMQ (reference sequence). The V gene lost 0 bases and the J gene lost 2 bases, with 14 bases spanning the gap. The CDR3 extends over 16 amino acids. In DNA, the CDR3 is TGTGCCAGCAGCTTAGGCCGCGGACAGTCCCCCTACGAGCAGTACTTC. It yields the protein CASSLGRGQSPYEQYF.

V gene TRBV6-1 combines with J gene TRBJ2-5; D is possibly TRBD1 (5 bases). Germline assignment: CDR1 MNHNS and CDR2 SASEGT. Trimming cost V 5 bases and J 5 bases, with 15 bases left between them. The CDR3 has 14 amino acids. CDR3 region: CASSKHRFGETQYF. The CDR3 DNA follows: TGTGCCAGCAGTAAGCACAGGTTCGGCGAGACCCAGTACTTC.

This clonotype was recorded many times. The V call is TRBV30, the J call TRBJ2-7; a weak D match, TRBD2 (6 bases). CDR1 is GTSNPN, CDR2 SVGIG, per germline (reference sequence). This CDR3 comprises 13 residues. Trimming shortened V by 2 bases and J by 2 bases, and 10 bases separated the two germline ends. The CDR3 coding sequence is TGTGCCTGGAGTTATAGCGGCACCTACGAGCAGTACGTC. Translated, it gives CAWSYSGTYEQYV.

In its sample, this clonotype was seen many times. The chain carries TRBV27 and TRBJ2-7; no definite D call. Germline CDR1 and CDR2: MNHEY and SMNVEV (reference sequence). The CDR3 totals 11 residues. V dropped 4 bases and J dropped 3 bases, with 4 bases sitting between them. CDR3 sequence (DNA): TGTGCCAGCAGTTCTGACTACGAGCAGTACTTC. Translation gives CASSSDYEQYF.

The J gene is TRBJ2-7, the V gene TRBV2; 15 bases are a match to TRBD2. Trimming cost V 5 bases and J 1 base; bases outside gene matches: 6. CDR3 length equals 17 residues. Germline CDR1 reads SNHLY; CDR2 reads FYNNEI. CDR3 protein: CASSTPGLAGGSYEQYF. The CDR3 DNA is TGTGCCAGCAGTACCCCGGGACTAGCGGGAGGATCCTACGAGCAGTACTTC.

J is TRBJ1-1 and V is TRBV2; D unresolved. Trimming cost V 3 bases and J 3 bases, with 8 bases left between them. Germline lookup yields CDR1 SNHLY and CDR2 FYNNEI. The CDR3 runs 13 residues. The DNA of the CDR3 is TGTGCCAGCAGTGAGTGGTTGGACACTGAAGCTTTCTTT. Residues: CASSEWLDTEAFF.

The sample holds a few counts of this clonotype. The chain has TRBV7-6 and TRBJ2-7; the D is unclear. V shed 0 bases and J shed 6 bases, with 15 bases lying between them. The germline V gene has CDR1 SGHVS and CDR2 FNYEAQ. The CDR3 loop spans 15 amino acids. CDR3: CASSLAANSFGEQYF. For the CDR3, the DNA is TGTGCCAGCAGCTTAGCGGCCAATTCTTTTGGCGAGCAGTACTTC.